The 24 T cell receptor gamma chains given below trace back to one sample, sequenced in a study of gamma-delta T cells after stem cell transplantation. TCRdb reran clone calling via CATT on the RT-PCR reads. The data hold around 5,000 gamma-chain clones, with approximately 20% observed a single time. Material for sequencing was gamma-delta T cells. The receptors here all came from a human donor. It is not recorded whose cells these are; they may come from a transplant donor.

This sequence joins TRGV5 and TRGJ1 or TRGJ2. After removal of 0 bases from V and 3 bases from J, the junction contained 8 bases not matched to a gene. This CDR3 comprises 15 residues. Germline CDR1 VINAFY, CDR2 YDVSNSKD. The DNA of the CDR3 is TGTGCCACCTGGGACAGGCGTGGGTTTTATTATAAGAAACTCTTT. Protein product: CATWDRRGFYYKKLF.

This clone was seen only a few times. V is TRGV5 and J is TRGJ1 or TRGJ2. The CDR3 covers 13 residues. V lost 0 bases to trimming and J lost 5 bases; unmatched junction nucleotides: 4. Germline CDR1 is VINAFY and CDR2 is YDVSNSKD. In DNA, the CDR3 is TGTGCCACCTGGGACAGGGGGGATTATAAGAAACTCTTT. It encodes CATWDRGDYKKLF.

This clone was seen just once. This chain links TRGV5 with TRGJ1 or TRGJ2. This CDR3 is built from 15 residues. Looked up from germline, CDR1 is VINAFY and CDR2 is YDVSNSKD. Trimming removed 0 bases from V and 2 bases from J; junction bases left unmatched: 7. Here the CDR3 DNA reads TGTGCCACCTGGGACAGGCTGTCCCATTATTATAAGAAACTCTTT. Translated, it gives CATWDRLSHYYKKLF.

This clone appeared a few times. This chain connects TRGV8 to TRGJ1 or TRGJ2. The trim removed 6 bases at V and 7 bases at J, leaving 6 bases unmatched. CDR3 length: 11 amino acids. Germline-derived CDR1 and CDR2 are VENAVY and YDSYNSRV. CDR3: CATWSGYKKLF. The CDR3 nucleotides are TGTGCCACCTGGAGTGGGTATAAGAAACTCTTT.

This clone was seen a few times. A junction end diverges from the germline sequence, so it may reflect a read error. The chain links TRGV9 to TRGJP. The CDR3 has 16 amino acids. Germline V gene data show CDR1 as GITISATS and CDR2 as ISYDGTV (reference sequence). For the CDR3, the DNA is TGTGCCTTGTGGGGGGTGCGAGAGTTGGGCAAAAAAATCAAGGTATTT. The encoded protein is CALWGVRELGKKIKVF.

This chain links TRGV3 with TRGJ1 or TRGJ2. The V gene end was trimmed by 0 bases and the J gene end by 7 bases; junction bases not matched to a gene: 6. The CDR3 covers 13 residues. Germline V gives CDR1 VTNTFY, CDR2 YDVSTARD (reference sequence). CDR3 sequence (DNA): TGTGCCACCTGGGACAGGAAGGAATATAAGAAACTCTTT. Translating gives CATWDRKEYKKLF.

This clone appeared a few times. The chain employs TRGV3 and TRGJ1 or TRGJ2. Trimming took 3 bases from V and 3 from J; bases not matched to a gene: 8. Germline loops: CDR1 VTNTFY, CDR2 YDVSTARD (reference sequence). This CDR3 spans 14 amino acids. For the CDR3, the DNA is TGTGCCACCTGGGACCGCCCTCCTTATTATAAGAAACTCTTT. Its protein is CATWDRPPYYKKLF.

This clone was detected a few times. The rearrangement joins TRGV2 to TRGJ1 or TRGJ2. The germline CDR1 and CDR2 sequences are EGSNGY and YDSYNSKV. Trimming removed 0 bases from V and 7 bases from J; junction bases left unmatched: 6. The CDR3 contains 13 residues. The chain's CDR3 is CATWDGPEYKKLF. Here the CDR3 DNA reads TGTGCCACCTGGGACGGGCCGGAATATAAGAAACTCTTT.

This chain connects TRGV9 to TRGJ1 or TRGJ2. Germline CDR1 reads GITISATS; CDR2 reads ISYDGTV (reference sequence). V was pared by 3 bases and J by 3 bases, with 8 bases of the junction left unmatched. The CDR3 is 14 amino acids. In nucleotides, the CDR3 is TGTGCCTTGTGGGAGCATTTACCTTATTATAAGAAACTCTTT. Translation gives CALWEHLPYYKKLF.

The chain recombines TRGV3 with TRGJP. V dropped 0 bases and J dropped 7; count of bases not matched to a gene: 6. The CDR3 contains 17 residues. Germline loops: CDR1 VTNTFY, CDR2 YDVSTARD (reference sequence). The CDR3 is CATWDRDLELGKKIKVF. DNA for the CDR3: TGTGCCACCTGGGACAGGGATTTGGAGTTGGGCAAAAAAATCAAGGTATTT.

This clone was detected a few times. Other DNA sequences in the same sample also yield this CDR3. This sequence joins TRGV2 and TRGJP2. This CDR3 is built from 14 residues. The J segment lost 3 bases and the V segment lost 2 bases, leaving 3 bases of the junction unmatched. The germline CDR1 and CDR2 sequences are EGSNGY and YDSYNSKV. CDR3 nucleotides: TGTGCCACCTGGGACGCCCGTAGTGATTGGATCAAGACGTTT. Amino acid sequence: CATWDARSDWIKTF.

This clone was seen more than once but under ten times. In DNA, the CDR3 is TGTGCCACCTGGGTACCCTCTAGGAAACTCTTT. It encodes CATWVPSRKLF. V and J are TRGV5 and TRGJ1 or TRGJ2. CDR1 and CDR2 from the germline V gene are VINAFY and YDVSNSKD. CDR3 length: 11 amino acids. V trimming: 5 bases; J trimming: 12 bases; junction bases outside the gene matches: 10.

The chain couples TRGV2 to TRGJP2. This CDR3 is built from 16 residues. CDR1 and CDR2 (germline): EGSNGY, YDSYNSKV. The trim removed 1 base at V and 3 bases at J, leaving 8 bases unmatched. The CDR3 sequence is CATWDGAEGSDWIKTF. CDR3 DNA sequence: TGTGCCACCTGGGACGGAGCTGAGGGTAGTGATTGGATCAAGACGTTT.

This clone was seen a handful of times. This specimen includes other DNA sequences encoding the same CDR3. This chain's CDR3 is CATWDRQGYKKLF. The CDR3 DNA sequence: TGTGCCACCTGGGACAGGCAAGGTTATAAGAAACTCTTT. The rearrangement links TRGV3 to TRGJ1 or TRGJ2. Germline V CDR1 and CDR2: VTNTFY, YDVSTARD (reference sequence). This CDR3 is 13 amino acids long. The V and J ends lost 0 bases and 6 bases, in that order; junction bases with no gene match: 5.

This chain uses TRGV2 with TRGJP2. The CDR3 loop spans 17 amino acids. CDR1 and CDR2 from the germline V gene are EGSNGY and YDSYNSKV. The V gene end was trimmed by 0 bases and the J gene end by 4 bases; junction bases not matched to a gene: 11. CDR3 sequence (DNA): TGTGCCACCTGGGACGGGCGGGAGAACAATAGTGATTGGATCAAGACGTTT. Protein product: CATWDGRENNSDWIKTF.

The V call is TRGV4, the J call TRGJ1 or TRGJ2. CDR1 EGSTGY and CDR2 YDSYTSSV come from the germline V gene. With 5 bases clipped from V and 7 bases from J, the junction kept 8 bases outside the gene matches. The CDR3 contains 12 residues. The CDR3 DNA reads TGTGCCACCTGGGGGACGGGGTATAAGAAACTCTTT. This encodes CATWGTGYKKLF.

This rearrangement joins TRGV2 to TRGJ1 or TRGJ2. The junction had 12 bases not matched to a gene; V was cut back by 5 bases and J by 5 bases. Germline loops: CDR1 EGSNGY, CDR2 YDSYNSKV. There are 14 residues in the CDR3. The CDR3 region has the DNA TGTGCCACCTGGGCTAGAAAAGGGGATTATAAGAAACTCTTT. Its translation: CATWARKGDYKKLF.

This clone was observed a handful of times. V usage is TRGV8 and J usage is TRGJ1 or TRGJ2. CDR1 and CDR2 (germline): VENAVY, YDSYNSRV. Trimming at V came to 2 bases and at J to 9 bases, leaving 4 bases not matched to a gene. CDR3 length: 11 amino acids. CDR3 sequence (DNA): TGTGCCACCTGGGATACCTTTAAGAAACTCTTT. Residues: CATWDTFKKLF.

The chain uses TRGV8 and TRGJ1 or TRGJ2. This CDR3 is 13 amino acids long. Trimming removed 3 bases from V and 6 bases from J; junction bases left unmatched: 8. Germline CDR1 reads VENAVY; CDR2 reads YDSYNSRV. In DNA form, the CDR3 reads TGTGCCACCTGGGATTTGGGGGTTTATAAGAAACTCTTT. Protein sequence: CATWDLGVYKKLF.

Concerning this clone: The junction and the germline gene differ at one end; a read error may be behind it. The chain links TRGV9 to TRGJ1 or TRGJ2. The germline V gene encodes CDR1 GITISATS and CDR2 ISYDGTV (reference sequence). This CDR3 has 11 amino acids. The CDR3 DNA sequence: TGTGCCTTGTGGGACTATTCTAAGAAACTCTTT. Its protein is CALWDYSKKLF.

The CDR3 here is CATWDDWWGKLF. In DNA form, the CDR3 reads TGTGCCACCTGGGATGATTGGTGGGGGAAACTCTTT. The V gene is TRGV4, the J gene TRGJ1 or TRGJ2. The V gene end was trimmed by 2 bases and the J gene end by 12 bases; junction bases not matched to a gene: 10. The CDR3 runs to 12 residues. Germline lookup yields CDR1 EGSTGY and CDR2 YDSYTSSV.

On this clone itself: Other nucleotide sequences from this sample produce the same CDR3. The CDR3 spells CATWDRLYKKLF. The CDR3 bases are TGTGCCACCTGGGACAGGCTTTATAAGAAACTCTTT. The chain has TRGV3 and TRGJ1 or TRGJ2. Germline V gene data show CDR1 as VTNTFY and CDR2 as YDVSTARD (reference sequence). V shed 0 bases and J 6 bases; nucleotides not matched to a gene: 2. This CDR3 spans 12 amino acids.

By sample share, this clone is medium-sized. This chain uses TRGV2 with TRGJ1 or TRGJ2. V was clipped by 0 bases and J by 5 bases; unmatched bases: 4. The CDR3 has 13 residues. CDR1 is EGSNGY, CDR2 YDSYNSKV, per germline. The CDR3 here is CATWDGHNYKKLF. In nucleotides, the CDR3 is TGTGCCACCTGGGACGGGCACAATTATAAGAAACTCTTT.

This chain connects TRGV9 to TRGJ1 or TRGJ2. Germline assignment: CDR1 GITISATS and CDR2 ISYDGTV (reference sequence). This CDR3 is built from 13 residues. V shed 4 bases, J shed 0 bases, and the junction held 3 bases outside the gene matches. CDR3 sequence (DNA): TGTGCCTTGTGGGACGCGAATTATTATAAGAAACTCTTT. This sequence encodes CALWDANYYKKLF.